The present T cell receptor (beta chain) was sequenced within a study of sequential checkpoint blockade in melanoma. TCRdb's copy holds only in-frame clones and misses some; the assay was immunoSEQ multiplex PCR. The table includes 2,000 to 3,000 clones, around 22% detected once. The treatment here: randomized to nivolumab then ipilimumab (arm A) or the reverse (arm B). Patients had received no earlier DNA-damaging chemotherapy. The germline CDR1 and CDR2 sequences are SGHNT and YENEEA. V gave up 3 bases and J gave up 7 bases, with 16 bases separating them. The CDR3 covers 15 residues. This clone ranks as medium-sized. The antigen remains undetermined. General study points: Patients with week-13 increases in T-cell fraction and clonality benefited about 30 times more often.

The specimen comprised tumor tissue (inferred from file names), sampled from a patient given nivolumab and ipilimumab in sequence. The clonotype was recovered from a human donor with melanoma. The chain combines TRBV11-3 with TRBJ2-1; unclear D gene. The chain's CDR3 is CASSFGLPGSNEQFF. The CDR3 nucleotides read TGTGCCAGCAGCTTCGGTCTCCCTGGATCGAATGAGCAGTTCTTC.